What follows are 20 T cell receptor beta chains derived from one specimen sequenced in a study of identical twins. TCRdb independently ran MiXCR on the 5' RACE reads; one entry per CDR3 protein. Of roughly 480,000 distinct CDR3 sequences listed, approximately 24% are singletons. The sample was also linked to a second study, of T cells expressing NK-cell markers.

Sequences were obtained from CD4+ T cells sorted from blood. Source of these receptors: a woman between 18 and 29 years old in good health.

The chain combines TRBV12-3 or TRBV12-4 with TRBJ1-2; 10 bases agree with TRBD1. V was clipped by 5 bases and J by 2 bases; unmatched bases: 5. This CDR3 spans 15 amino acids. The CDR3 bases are TGTGCCAGCAGTGTGGACAGGGGGGCCAACTATGGCTACACCTTC. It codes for CASSVDRGANYGYTF.

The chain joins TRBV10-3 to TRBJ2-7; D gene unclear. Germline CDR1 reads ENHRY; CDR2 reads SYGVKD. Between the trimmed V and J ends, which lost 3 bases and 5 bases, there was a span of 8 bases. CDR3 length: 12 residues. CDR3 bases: TGTGCCATCAGTGATGGGCCCCACGAGCAGTACTTC. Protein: CAISDGPHEQYF.

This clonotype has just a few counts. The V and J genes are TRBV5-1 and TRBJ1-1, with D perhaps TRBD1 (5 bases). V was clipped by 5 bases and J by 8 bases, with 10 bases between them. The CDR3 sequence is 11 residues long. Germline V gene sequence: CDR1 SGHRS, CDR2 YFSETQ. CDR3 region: CASRKTGEAFF. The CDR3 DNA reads TGCGCCAGCAGAAAAACAGGAGAAGCTTTCTTT.

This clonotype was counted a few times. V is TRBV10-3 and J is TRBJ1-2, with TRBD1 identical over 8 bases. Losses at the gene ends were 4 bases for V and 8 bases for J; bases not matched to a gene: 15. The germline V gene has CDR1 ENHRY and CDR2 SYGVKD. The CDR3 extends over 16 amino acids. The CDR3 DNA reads TGTGCCATCAGTGCCGGTTACATGTCAGGGGGCAGCGGCTACACCTTC. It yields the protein CAISAGYMSGGSGYTF.

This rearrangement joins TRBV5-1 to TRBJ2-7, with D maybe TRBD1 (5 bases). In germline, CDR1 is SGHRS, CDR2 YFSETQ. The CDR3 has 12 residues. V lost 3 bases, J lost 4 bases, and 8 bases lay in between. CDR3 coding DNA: TGCGCCAGCAGCTCGGACAAATACGAGCAGTACTTC. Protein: CASSSDKYEQYF.

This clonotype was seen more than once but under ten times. The CDR3 nucleotides are TGTGCCAGCAAAACTAGCACCCACGAGCAGTACTTC. This translates into CASKTSTHEQYF. This chain links TRBV6-2 or TRBV6-3 with TRBJ2-7; a possible D gene is TRBD2 (6 bases). The V gene lost 7 bases and the J gene lost 5 bases, with 12 bases spanning the gap. Germline values: CDR1 MNHEY, CDR2 SVGEGT. The CDR3 is 12 amino acids.

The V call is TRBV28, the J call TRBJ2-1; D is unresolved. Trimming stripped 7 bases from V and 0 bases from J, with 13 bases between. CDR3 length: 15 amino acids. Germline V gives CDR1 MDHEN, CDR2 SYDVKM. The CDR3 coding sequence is TGTGCCAGCACCCCCATTCAAGACTCCTACAATGAGCAGTTCTTC. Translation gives CASTPIQDSYNEQFF.

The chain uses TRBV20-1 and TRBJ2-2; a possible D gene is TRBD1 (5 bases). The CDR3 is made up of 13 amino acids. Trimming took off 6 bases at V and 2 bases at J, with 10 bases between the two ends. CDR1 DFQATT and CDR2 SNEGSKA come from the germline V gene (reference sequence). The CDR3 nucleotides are TGCAGTGCGACCTGGACAAACACCGGGGAGCTGTTTTTT. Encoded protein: CSATWTNTGELFF.

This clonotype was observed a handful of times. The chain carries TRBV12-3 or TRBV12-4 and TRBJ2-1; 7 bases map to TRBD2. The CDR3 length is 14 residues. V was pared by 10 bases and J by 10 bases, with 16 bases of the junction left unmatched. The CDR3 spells CATQAREASREQFF. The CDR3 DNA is TGTGCCACCCAGGCTCGGGAGGCTAGTAGGGAGCAGTTCTTC.

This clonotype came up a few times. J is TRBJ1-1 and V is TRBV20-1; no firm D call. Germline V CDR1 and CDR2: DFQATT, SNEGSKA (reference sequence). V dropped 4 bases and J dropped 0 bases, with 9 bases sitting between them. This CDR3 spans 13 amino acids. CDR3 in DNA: TGCAGTGCTAAGGGCAGCCTGAACACTGAAGCTTTCTTT. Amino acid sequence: CSAKGSLNTEAFF.

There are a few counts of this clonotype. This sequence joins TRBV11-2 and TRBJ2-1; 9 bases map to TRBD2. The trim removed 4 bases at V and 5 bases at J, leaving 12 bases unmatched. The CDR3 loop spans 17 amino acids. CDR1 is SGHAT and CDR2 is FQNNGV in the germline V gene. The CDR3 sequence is CASSSRSGTSRNNEQFF. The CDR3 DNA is TGTGCCAGCAGCTCCCGGTCGGGGACTAGCAGGAACAATGAGCAGTTCTTC.

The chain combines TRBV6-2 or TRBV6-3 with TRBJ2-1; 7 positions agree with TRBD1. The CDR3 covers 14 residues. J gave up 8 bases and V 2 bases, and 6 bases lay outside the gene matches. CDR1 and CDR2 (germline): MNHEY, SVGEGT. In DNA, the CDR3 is TGTGCCAGCAGTTACAGGGGGCTTTCCGATGAGCAGTTCTTC. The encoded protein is CASSYRGLSDEQFF.

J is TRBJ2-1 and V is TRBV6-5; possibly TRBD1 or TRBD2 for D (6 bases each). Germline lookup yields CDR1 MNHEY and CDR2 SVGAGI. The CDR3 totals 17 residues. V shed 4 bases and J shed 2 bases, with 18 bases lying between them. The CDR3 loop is CASSSPSRGPAYNEQFF. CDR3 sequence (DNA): TGTGCCAGCAGTTCCCCCAGTCGGGGGCCCGCCTACAATGAGCAGTTCTTC.

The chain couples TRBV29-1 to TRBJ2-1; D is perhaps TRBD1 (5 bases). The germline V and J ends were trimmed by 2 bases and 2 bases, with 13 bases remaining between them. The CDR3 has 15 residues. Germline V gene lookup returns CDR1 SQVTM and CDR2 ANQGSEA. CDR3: CSVEKWGRPYNEQFF. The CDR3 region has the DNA TGCAGCGTTGAAAAGTGGGGCCGACCCTACAATGAGCAGTTCTTC.

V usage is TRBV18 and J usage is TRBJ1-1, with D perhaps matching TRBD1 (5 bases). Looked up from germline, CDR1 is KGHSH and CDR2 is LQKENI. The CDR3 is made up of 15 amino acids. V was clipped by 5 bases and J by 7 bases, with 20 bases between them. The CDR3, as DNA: TGTGCCAGCTCAATGGGGGGGGTCGGAAGAAGTGAAGCTTTCTTT. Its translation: CASSMGGVGRSEAFF.

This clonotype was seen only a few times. CDR3 in amino acids: CSARASVGELFF. As DNA, the CDR3 is TGCAGTGCTAGAGCTTCGGTCGGGGAGCTGTTTTTT. The chain recombines TRBV20-1 with TRBJ2-2, with no clear D. Germline CDR1 and CDR2: DFQATT and SNEGSKA (reference sequence). CDR3 size: 12 residues. The germline V and J ends were trimmed by 1 base and 7 bases, with 7 bases remaining between them.

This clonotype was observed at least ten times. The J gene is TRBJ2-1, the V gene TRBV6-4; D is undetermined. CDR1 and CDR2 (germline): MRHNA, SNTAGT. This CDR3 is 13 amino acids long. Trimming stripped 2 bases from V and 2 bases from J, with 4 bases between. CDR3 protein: CASSDGTYNEQFF. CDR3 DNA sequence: TGTGCCAGCAGTGACGGCACCTACAATGAGCAGTTCTTC.

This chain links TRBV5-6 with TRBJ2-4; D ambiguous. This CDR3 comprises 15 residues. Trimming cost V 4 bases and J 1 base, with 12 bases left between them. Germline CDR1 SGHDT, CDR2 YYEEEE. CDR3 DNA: TGTGCCAGCAGCCTAATCGAGAGGGCCAAAAACATTCAGTACTTC. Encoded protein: CASSLIERAKNIQYF.

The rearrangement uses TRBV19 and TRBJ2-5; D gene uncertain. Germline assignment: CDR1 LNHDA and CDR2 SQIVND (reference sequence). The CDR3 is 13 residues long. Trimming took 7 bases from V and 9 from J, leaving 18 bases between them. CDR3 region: CASISGPTWAQYF. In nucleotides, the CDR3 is TGTGCCAGTATATCTGGGCCGACATGGGCCCAGTACTTC.

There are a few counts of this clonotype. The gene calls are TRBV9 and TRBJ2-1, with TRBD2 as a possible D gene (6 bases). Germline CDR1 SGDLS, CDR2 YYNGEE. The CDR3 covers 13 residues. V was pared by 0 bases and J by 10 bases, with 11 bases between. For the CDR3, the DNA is TGTGCCAGCAGCGTAGCTTCAGGACTAGAGCAGTTCTTC. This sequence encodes CASSVASGLEQFF.